This T cell receptor (beta chain) emerged from a study of OX40 agonist ivuxolimab in advanced cancers. Study as a whole: Patients' therapy was ivuxolimab, an antibody that acts as an agonist of OX40 (CD134). Intravenous ivuxolimab was administered to patients every 2 weeks at 0.01 to 10 mg/kg.

Patients were ineligible given autoimmune disease history or systemic immunosuppression. Study-level results: CD8+ T cells averaged more expanded clones than CD4+.

A word on this clone: Antigen unknown.

CDR1 is SGHTA, CDR2 FQGNSA, per germline. The ends lost 2 bases at V and 2 bases at J; junction bases unmatched: 9. The CDR3 contains 16 residues. Sequenced by immunoSEQ multiplex PCR; TCRdb stores in-frame clones only, minus some. Of some 20,000 clones in the sample, approximately 70% were seen once. The TCR was taken from an adult with an advanced solid tumor such as melanoma, head and neck, liver or kidney cancer. V usage is TRBV7-2 and J usage is TRBJ2-7, with 7 bases that match TRBD1. The sequencing used CD4+ or CD8+ T cells sorted from blood, collected in a trial of the OX40 agonist ivuxolimab. CDR3 loop: CASSLPPTGMAYEQYF. The CDR3 DNA sequence: TGTGCCAGCAGCTTACCCCCGACAGGGATGGCCTACGAGCAGTACTTC.